This entry describes one T cell receptor beta chain. The table came from immunoSEQ multiplex PCR; TCRdb's copy has only in-frame clones and leaves some out. This sample has 950,000 to 1,200,000 clones; around 77% occur once, and the top ten carry almost 0.9%. Between the trimmed V and J ends, which lost 5 bases and 6 bases, there was a span of 14 bases. Per the germline V gene, CDR1 is SGHTA and CDR2 is FQGNSA. The CDR3 loop spans 14 amino acids. The data stem from a study of shared clonotypes between healthy human individuals. The genes are TRBV7-2 and TRBJ2-1; D perhaps matches TRBD1 (6 bases). The origin of this receptor is a man younger than 35 in good health. Some clones in this sample may be carry-over from other donors' samples. The sequencing input was memory CD4+ T cells from PBMCs. This sample's subset: CD45RA-negative fraction. The CDR3 DNA is TGTGCCAGCAGCGTACAGGGTGAGGCCAATGAGCAGTTCTTC. Amino acid sequence: CASSVQGEANEQFF.